The present entry profiles one T cell receptor (beta chain) with its context. Its antigen is as yet unknown. The CDR3 extends 3 residues past the end of the read, so its final part is completed from the germline J gene. This sample is drawn from a study of T cell clonality in common variable immunodeficiency. Whole-study findings and limits: Compared with healthy controls, CVID subjects showed increased TCRbeta clonality, mostly in about a third. In common variable immunodeficiency, TCR beta chains reportedly carried fewer deletions and N-nucleotide insertions. Authors noted CVID clonality's cause needs subpopulation repertoire sequencing.

Germline values: CDR1 SGDLS, CDR2 YYNGEE. CDR3 length: 18 residues. The germline V and J ends were trimmed by 4 bases and 0 bases, with 21 bases remaining between them. Here immunoSEQ multiplex PCR was the method, and the copy in TCRdb shows in-frame clones only, minus some. This table lists some 16,000 clones. The receptor was isolated from a human donor with common variable immunodeficiency. The sample comprised peripheral blood mononuclear cells. J is TRBJ2-3 and V is TRBV9; D may be TRBD1 (5 bases). This chain's CDR3 is CASSTSRRPDKSTDTQYF. The sequenced part of the CDR3 DNA is TGTGCCAGCAGCACGAGCCGTCGACCGGACAAAAGCACAGATACG.